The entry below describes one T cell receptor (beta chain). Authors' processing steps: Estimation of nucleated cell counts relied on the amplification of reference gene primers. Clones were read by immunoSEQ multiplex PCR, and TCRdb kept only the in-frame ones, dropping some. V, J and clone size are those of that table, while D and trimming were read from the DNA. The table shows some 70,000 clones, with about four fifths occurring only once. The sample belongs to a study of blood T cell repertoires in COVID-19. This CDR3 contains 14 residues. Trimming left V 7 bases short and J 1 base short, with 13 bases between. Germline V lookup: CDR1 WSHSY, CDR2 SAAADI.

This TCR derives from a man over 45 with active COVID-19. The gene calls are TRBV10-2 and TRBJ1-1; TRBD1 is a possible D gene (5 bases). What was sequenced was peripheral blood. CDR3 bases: TGCGCCAGCAATCAGGGCAGACCGAACACTGAAGCTTTCTTT. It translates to CASNQGRPNTEAFF.